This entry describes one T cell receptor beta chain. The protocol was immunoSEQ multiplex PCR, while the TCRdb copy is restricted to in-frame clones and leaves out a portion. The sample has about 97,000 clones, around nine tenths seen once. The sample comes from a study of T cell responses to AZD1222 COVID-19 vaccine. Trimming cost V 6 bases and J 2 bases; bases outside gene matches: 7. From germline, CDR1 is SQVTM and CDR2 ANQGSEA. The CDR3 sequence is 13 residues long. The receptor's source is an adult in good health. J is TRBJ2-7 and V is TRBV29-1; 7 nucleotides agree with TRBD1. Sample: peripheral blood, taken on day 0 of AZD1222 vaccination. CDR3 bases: TGCAGCGTCCTTCGGGACAGCACCTACGAGCAGTACTTC. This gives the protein CSVLRDSTYEQYF.